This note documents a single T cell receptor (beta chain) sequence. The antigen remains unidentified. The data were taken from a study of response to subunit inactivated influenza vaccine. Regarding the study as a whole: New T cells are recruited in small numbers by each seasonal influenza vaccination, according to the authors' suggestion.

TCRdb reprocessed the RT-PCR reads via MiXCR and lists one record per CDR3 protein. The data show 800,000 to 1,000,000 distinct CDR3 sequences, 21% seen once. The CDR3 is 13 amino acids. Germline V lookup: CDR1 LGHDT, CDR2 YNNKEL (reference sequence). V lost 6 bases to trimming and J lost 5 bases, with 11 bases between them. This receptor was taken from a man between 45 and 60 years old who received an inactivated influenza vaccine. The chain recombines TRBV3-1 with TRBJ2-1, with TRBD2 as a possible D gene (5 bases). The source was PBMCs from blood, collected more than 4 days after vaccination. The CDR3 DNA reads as TGTGCCAGCAGAGAGGGCGGAAACAATGAGCAGTTCTTC. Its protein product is CASREGGNNEQFF.